This T cell receptor beta chain came from a study of T-cell reconstitution after alpha-beta-depleted transplantation in children. Preparation of the TCRbeta library was carried out with unique molecular identifiers. MiXCR, run by TCRdb on the PCR reads, gives a single entry per CDR3 protein. The sample has some 240,000 distinct CDR3 sequences; about 12% are singletons. This clonotype was seen at least ten times. The CDR3 covers 15 residues. Germline V gene data show CDR1 as SGHDN and CDR2 as FVKESK. Trimming stripped 0 bases from V and 3 bases from J, with 8 bases between. This sample comprised PBMCs from the stem cell graft donor, obtained from the stem cell graft. This TCR was recovered from a human donor who donated a stem cell graft to a child with acute lymphoblastic leukemia. The rearrangement uses TRBV14 and TRBJ2-2; no firm D call. CDR3: CASSQDDRYTGELFF. CDR3 in DNA: TGTGCCAGCAGCCAAGATGATAGGTACACCGGGGAGCTGTTTTTT.